Shown below are 2 T cell receptor beta chains from a single sample sequenced in a study of blood T cell repertoires in COVID-19. The method was immunoSEQ multiplex PCR; TCRdb's version includes in-frame clones alone and lacks a portion of them. The sample lists 20,000 to 30,000 clones; 65% to 90% were seen once. Sequencing used peripheral blood. These receptors came from a human donor in a cohort sampled during active COVID-19.

This clone has a handful of counts. V gene TRBV28 combines with J gene TRBJ1-5, with TRBD1 identical over 7 bases. The CDR3 is 19 residues long. Germline-derived CDR1 and CDR2 are MDHEN and SYDVKM. J lost 0 bases, V lost 8 bases, and 19 bases had no gene match. DNA for the CDR3: TGTGCCAGCTGGGGCACCAGGACAGGCTGGGACGATAGCAATCAGCCCCAGCATTTT. As protein: CASWGTRTGWDDSNQPQHF.

The chain links TRBV7-3 to TRBJ2-2; no definite D call. V dropped 5 bases and J dropped 6 bases, with 10 bases sitting between them. CDR3 length equals 13 residues. CDR1 and CDR2 from the germline V gene are SGHTA and FQGTGA. The CDR3 protein is CASSNLGAGELFF. In nucleotides, the CDR3 is TGTGCCAGCAGCAACCTAGGTGCCGGGGAGCTGTTTTTT.